In this sample, the clone carrying this T cell receptor (beta chain) turned up a few times. Its matching antigen is unknown. These data are taken from a study of PD-1 blockade in classical Hodgkin lymphoma. The protocol was immunoSEQ multiplex PCR, while the TCRdb copy is restricted to in-frame clones and leaves out a portion. The sample records 75,000 to 100,000 clones, 81% being singletons. Study-wide points: Patients with an early start, nivolumab under 1 year after ASCT, were excluded. Healthy donors reportedly exceeded newly diagnosed patients in baseline TCR diversity.

There are 18 residues in the CDR3. Germline CDR1 reads SGHAT; CDR2 reads FQNNGV. Trimming cost V 7 bases and J 4 bases, with 28 bases left between them. All patients relapsed after autologous stem cell transplantation, and brentuximab vedotin exposure varied. This rearrangement joins TRBV11-2 to TRBJ1-2; D call uncertain. This sequence originates from a human donor with classical Hodgkin lymphoma. The sample was peripheral blood mononuclear cells (PBMCs), taken before the second cycle of nivolumab. CDR3 in amino acids: CASTLGRASAHLTYGYTF. DNA for the CDR3: TGTGCCAGCACCCTAGGACGGGCTTCGGCCCACTTGACCTATGGCTACACCTTC.